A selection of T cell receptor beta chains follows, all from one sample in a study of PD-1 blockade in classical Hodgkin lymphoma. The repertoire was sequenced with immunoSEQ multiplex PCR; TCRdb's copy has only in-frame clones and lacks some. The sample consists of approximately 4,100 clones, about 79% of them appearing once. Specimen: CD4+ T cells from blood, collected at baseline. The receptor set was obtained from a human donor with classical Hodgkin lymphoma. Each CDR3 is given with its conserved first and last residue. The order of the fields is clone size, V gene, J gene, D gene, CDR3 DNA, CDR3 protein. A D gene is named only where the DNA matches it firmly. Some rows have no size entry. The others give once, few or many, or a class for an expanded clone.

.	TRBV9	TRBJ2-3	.	TGTGCCAGCAGCCCGCACAGACAGCCCACAGATACGCAGTATTTT	CASSPHRQPTDTQYF
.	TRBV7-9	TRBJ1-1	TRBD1	TGTGCCAGCAGCTTAGTGGGACAGGTATTGTCGGAAGCTTTCTTT	CASSLVGQVLSEAFF
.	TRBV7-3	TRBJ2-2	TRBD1	TGTGCCAGCCAGGGGGCCTCGAACACCGGGGAGCTGTTTTTT	CASQGASNTGELFF
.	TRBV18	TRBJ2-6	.	TGTGCCAGCTCAGCGGACAGCTCTGGGGCCAACGTCCTGACTTTC	CASSADSSGANVLTF
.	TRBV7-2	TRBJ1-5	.	TGTGCCAGCAGCTTAATGGCCCCCAATCAGCCCCAGCATTTT	CASSLMAPNQPQHF
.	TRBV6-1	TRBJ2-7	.	TGTGCCAGCGGCCGGGACTACGAGCAGTACTTC	CASGRDYEQYF
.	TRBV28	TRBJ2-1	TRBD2	TGTGCCAGCAGTCAGACTAGCGGGGGGGCCGATGAGCAGTTCTTC	CASSQTSGGADEQFF
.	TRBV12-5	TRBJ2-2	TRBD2	TGTGCTAGTGGTTTGGTACCCCTAGGACTAGCGGGGGGTCGACCGAACACCGGGGAGCTGTTTTTT	CASGLVPLGLAGGRPNTGELFF
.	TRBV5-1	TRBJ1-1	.	TGCGCCAGCAGGGACCAGATGAACACTGAAGCTTTCTTT	CASRDQMNTEAFF
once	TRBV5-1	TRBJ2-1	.	TGCGCCAGCAGCTTGTATACAGGTCGCGATGAGCAGTTCTTC	CASSLYTGRDEQFF
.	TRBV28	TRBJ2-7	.	TGTGCCAGCAGTTTAGGTGAACAGGGCGGGGTCTACGAGCAGTACTTC	CASSLGEQGGVYEQYF
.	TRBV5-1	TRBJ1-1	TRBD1	TGCGCCAGCAGCGCCTATAGGGGGGACAGTCGTCCTGAAGCTTTCTTT	CASSAYRGDSRPEAFF
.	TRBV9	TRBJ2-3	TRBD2	TGTGCCAGCAGCGAACGCAGCGGGGGGGGTACAGATACGCAGTATTTT	CASSERSGGGTDTQYF
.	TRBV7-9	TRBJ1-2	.	TGTGCCAGCAGCTTATACCGCAGTGACAGCGCCTATGGCTACACCTTC	CASSLYRSDSAYGYTF
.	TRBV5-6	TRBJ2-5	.	TGTGCCAGCAGCTTGAGGGGTGGGCAGGAGACCCAGTACTTC	CASSLRGGQETQYF
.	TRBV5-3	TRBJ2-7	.	TGTGCCAGCAGCCGCGCCGACAGCACCTACGAGCAGTACTTC	CASSRADSTYEQYF
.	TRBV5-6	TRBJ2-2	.	TGTGCCAGCAACATTCTCGACACCGGGGAGCTGTTTTTT	CASNILDTGELFF
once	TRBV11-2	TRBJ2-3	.	TGTGCCAGCAGCTTAGCAGGAGACCGCACAGATACGCAGTATTTT	CASSLAGDRTDTQYF
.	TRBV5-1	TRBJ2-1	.	TGCGCCAGCAGCCCGGTTGTGGGGGGCCCTGAGCAGTTCTTC	CASSPVVGGPEQFF
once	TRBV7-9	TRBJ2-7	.	TGTGCCAGCAGCCTCTCTTCCCAGCAGTACTTC	CASSLSSQQYF
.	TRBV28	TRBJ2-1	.	TGTGCCAGCAGTACCCTTGGTTTCGGGACCTACAATGAGCAGTTCTTC	CASSTLGFGTYNEQFF
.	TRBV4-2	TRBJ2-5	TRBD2	TGTGCCAGCAGCCAAGGGGCTAGCGGGGAAGAGACCCAGTACTTC	CASSQGASGEETQYF
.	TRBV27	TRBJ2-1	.	TGTGCCAGCAGTTTGTCGATGGGTGAGCAGTTCTTC	CASSLSMGEQFF
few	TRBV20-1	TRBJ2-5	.	TGCAGAGGGGGGGTTGGAGAGACCCAGTACTTC	CRGGVGETQYF